The 17 T cell receptor beta chains below were found in one sample sequenced in a study of cytomegalovirus exposure and HLA in healthy donors. The PCR made use of 60 Vbeta and 13 Jbeta primers. Here immunoSEQ multiplex PCR was the method, and the copy in TCRdb shows in-frame clones only, minus some. The sample holds some 150,000 clones, approximately 79% seen once. Sequenced input: PBMCs. Source of these receptors: a male donor in good health and CMV-seronegative.

The table lists this clone with a few counts. The chain uses TRBV7-9 and TRBJ2-5; a possible D gene is TRBD2 (5 bases). CDR1 is SEHNR, CDR2 FQNEAQ, per germline (reference sequence). Trimming took 5 bases from V and 0 from J, leaving 13 bases between them. The CDR3 is 15 residues long. CDR3 protein: CASSPKRRYQETQYF. The CDR3 coding sequence is TGTGCCAGCAGCCCCAAGCGGAGGTACCAAGAGACCCAGTACTTC.

This clone turned up a few times. This rearrangement joins TRBV19 to TRBJ2-5; no reliable D call. Per germline, CDR1 LNHDA and CDR2 SQIVND (reference sequence). Between the trimmed V and J ends, which lost 0 bases and 6 bases, there was a span of 8 bases. The CDR3 is made up of 13 amino acids. The CDR3 loop is CASSIEGRKTQYF. The CDR3 nucleotides are TGTGCCAGTAGTATAGAGGGCCGGAAGACCCAGTACTTC.

The rearrangement uses TRBV6-1 and TRBJ1-5, with 9 bases identical to TRBD1. The CDR3 runs to 15 residues. The germline gives CDR1 MNHNS, CDR2 SASEGT. V shed 6 bases and J 2 bases; nucleotides not matched to a gene: 5. CDR3 protein: CASRQGADGNQPQHF. CDR3 DNA: TGTGCCAGCAGACAGGGGGCGGATGGCAATCAGCCCCAGCATTTT.

This chain uses TRBV14 with TRBJ1-2; D unresolved. The ends were cut back, 1 base at V and 6 bases at J, with 15 bases in the middle. The CDR3 covers 15 residues. Germline CDR1 reads SGHDN; CDR2 reads FVKESK. For the CDR3, the DNA is TGTGCCAGCAGCCAAGGGGCCGTGCTTCGAGATGGCTACACCTTC. This gives the protein CASSQGAVLRDGYTF.

The V call is TRBV2, the J call TRBJ1-2, with 9 bases lining up with TRBD1. Germline V gene lookup returns CDR1 SNHLY and CDR2 FYNNEI. J was trimmed by 2 bases and V by 7 bases; bases with no gene match: 17. The CDR3 contains 18 residues. CDR3 amino acids: CASTQRETGGKGNYGYTF. For the CDR3, the DNA is TGTGCCAGCACCCAAAGGGAAACAGGGGGCAAAGGGAACTATGGCTACACCTTC.

This clone has just a few counts. This chain connects TRBV30 to TRBJ2-1, with D unclear. The CDR3 is made up of 12 amino acids. The germline CDR1 and CDR2 sequences are GTSNPN and SVGIG (reference sequence). With 5 bases removed from V and 0 bases from J, the gap between germline ends came to 5 bases. Here the CDR3 reads CAWASSYNEQFF. The DNA of the CDR3 is TGTGCCTGGGCCAGCTCCTACAATGAGCAGTTCTTC. Full variable domain (missing parts from reference TRBV30 and TRBJ2-1): SQTIHQWPATLVQPVGSPLSLECTVEGTSNPNLYWYRQAAGRGLQLLFYSVGIGQISSEVPQNLSASRPQDRQFILSSKKLLLSDSGFYLCAWASSYNEQFFGPGTRLTVL.

This chain connects TRBV5-6 to TRBJ1-5; TRBD1 is a possible D gene (6 bases). V shed 2 bases and J shed 4 bases, with 10 bases lying between them. Germline CDR1 SGHDT, CDR2 YYEEEE. The length of the CDR3 is 14 residues. CDR3 coding DNA: TGTGCCAGCAGCTTCAGGGGCAGGAATCAGCCCCAGCATTTT. Protein product: CASSFRGRNQPQHF.

In its sample, this clone was seen a few times. The J gene is TRBJ2-2, the V gene TRBV6-5; D might be TRBD1 (6 bases). The CDR3 contains 14 residues. Between the trimmed V and J ends, which lost 8 bases and 8 bases, there was a span of 18 bases. The germline gives CDR1 MNHEY, CDR2 SVGAGI. CDR3 nucleotide sequence: TGTGCCAGCGGGACACCTGGATCTTTTGGGGAGCTGTTTTTT. This encodes CASGTPGSFGELFF.

This clone was picked up a small number of times. This chain joins TRBV6-5 and TRBJ2-2; weak D call: TRBD2 (6 bases). V was clipped by 2 bases and J by 4 bases, with 11 bases between them. This CDR3 is 15 amino acids long. Germline values: CDR1 MNHEY, CDR2 SVGAGI. CDR3 DNA: TGTGCCAGCAGTTACGATGGGGGGTTCACCGGGGAGCTGTTTTTT. This gives the protein CASSYDGGFTGELFF.

V usage is TRBV28 and J usage is TRBJ2-3; 8 nucleotides line up with TRBD1. CDR1 is MDHEN and CDR2 is SYDVKM in the germline V gene. V shed 2 bases, J shed 2 bases, and the junction held 3 bases outside the gene matches. The CDR3 consists of 15 residues. The CDR3 DNA reads TGTGCCAGCAGTTTACAGGGGGCCAACACAGATACGCAGTATTTT. Amino acid sequence: CASSLQGANTDTQYF.

The chain has TRBV6-5 and TRBJ1-2; D is ambiguous. CDR1 is MNHEY, CDR2 SVGAGI, per germline. The ends were cut back, 2 bases at V and 7 bases at J, with 14 bases in the middle. The CDR3 is made up of 14 amino acids. CDR3 sequence (DNA): TGTGCCAGCAGTTACGGCCCAAATAGAGGTGGCTACACCTTC. Translated, it gives CASSYGPNRGGYTF.

This clone was counted between two and nine times. The V gene is TRBV20-1, the J gene TRBJ2-1; 7 bases fit TRBD1. J gave up 16 bases and V 5 bases, and 8 bases lay outside the gene matches. The CDR3 runs 10 residues. Germline lookup yields CDR1 DFQATT and CDR2 SNEGSKA (reference sequence). Here the CDR3 reads CSAYRGREFF. CDR3 in DNA: TGCAGTGCTTACAGGGGAAGAGAATTCTTC.

The V call is TRBV7-2, the J call TRBJ2-7; 7 bases map to TRBD2. V lost 5 bases to trimming and J lost 0 bases; unmatched junction nucleotides: 7. The V gene's germline CDR1 is SGHTA and CDR2 FQGNSA. This CDR3 comprises 15 residues. The DNA for the CDR3 is TGTGCCAGCAGCACCAGCGGGAAGAGCTCCTACGAGCAGTACTTC. It translates to CASSTSGKSSYEQYF.

V is TRBV5-1 and J is TRBJ1-2; D not certain. The CDR3 totals 13 residues. Germline CDR1 is SGHRS and CDR2 is YFSETQ. V shed 4 bases and J shed 0 bases, with 7 bases lying between them. CDR3: CASSDTANYGYTF. The CDR3 nucleotides are TGCGCCAGCAGCGATACAGCTAACTATGGCTACACCTTC. Full variable domain (missing parts from reference TRBV5-1 and TRBJ1-2): KAGVTQTPRYLIKTRGQQVTLSCSPISGHRSVSWYQQTPGQGLQFLFEYFSETQRNKGNFPGRFSGRQFSNSRSEMNVSTLELGDSALYLCASSDTANYGYTFGSGTRLTVV.

V usage is TRBV7-2 and J usage is TRBJ2-1; a possible D gene is TRBD2 (6 bases). The ends were cut back, 5 bases at V and 2 bases at J, with 19 bases in the middle. Germline values: CDR1 SGHTA, CDR2 FQGNSA. This CDR3 comprises 17 residues. CDR3 loop: CASSLILRDLTYNEQFF. The CDR3, as DNA: TGTGCCAGCAGCCTCATCCTAAGGGACTTAACCTACAATGAGCAGTTCTTC.

V and J are TRBV6-6 and TRBJ2-1; 14 bases map to TRBD2. CDR3 length: 16 residues. Trimming cost V 6 bases and J 9 bases; bases outside gene matches: 10. Germline V CDR1 and CDR2: MNHNY, SVGAGI (reference sequence). In DNA, the CDR3 is TGTGCCAGCAGCCTAAGACTAGCGGGGGGGCCGAGTGAGCAGTTCTTC. Translation gives CASSLRLAGGPSEQFF.

The CDR3 bases are TGTGCCAGCAGTTACTCAGGGACAGGTTATGAAAAACTGTTTTTT. This gives the protein CASSYSGTGYEKLFF. The J gene is TRBJ1-4, the V gene TRBV6-5; 8 bases fit TRBD1. Looked up from germline, CDR1 is MNHEY and CDR2 is SVGAGI. The CDR3 is 15 amino acids. Trimming cost V 0 bases and J 6 bases; bases outside gene matches: 3.